This T cell receptor beta chain was sequenced for a study of blood T cell repertoires in COVID-19. As for the study in general: The cDNA or gDNA used as material had been derived from T cells, B-cell-depleted T cells, or PBMCs.

V dropped 8 bases and J dropped 5 bases, with 15 bases sitting between them. CDR3 length equals 13 residues. Germline lookup yields CDR1 MDHEN and CDR2 SYDVKM. In the source study's methods: Reference gene primer amplification in the assay estimated nucleated cell counts. Libraries were prepared by immunoSEQ multiplex PCR; TCRdb keeps only in-frame clonotypes and omits some of them. Clonal size and the V and J genes are those of that table, whereas D and trimming came from the DNA. This repertoire shows 220,000 or so clones, more than 75% found once; its top ten account for around 3%. Material: peripheral blood. The receptor comes from a man aged 45-60 years who had recovered from COVID-19. This chain joins TRBV28 and TRBJ1-2, with D unclear. This chain's CDR3 is CASVERGSYGYTF. The CDR3 DNA reads as TGTGCCAGCGTCGAACGGGGATCATATGGCTACACCTTC.